Listed below are T cell receptor beta chains from one sample, sequenced in a study of read filtering for tumor transcriptome and immune sequencing. TCRdb recomputed calls from the reads with MiXCR, one row per CDR3 protein. The table has approximately 62,000 distinct CDR3 sequences, roughly 18% seen once. The source material was a population of CD138-negative cells sorted from bone marrow. These receptors all stem from a donor aged 40 or older with multiple myeloma. The CDR3 runs from the conserved cysteine through the conserved F or W. D genes are given only for firm matches. Expanded clones get a size class; other rows say once, few or many, or leave the size out.

CDR3 length,D gene,J gene,V gene,clone size,CDR3 DNA,CDR3 protein
12,TRBD2,TRBJ2-2,TRBV29-1,many,TGCAGCGTCCGGGAGGCTACCGGGGAGCTGTTTTTT,CSVREATGELFF
13,-,TRBJ2-6,TRBV6-5,many,TGTGCCAGCACGAAGGCGGGGGCCAACGTCCTGACTTTC,CASTKAGANVLTF
14,-,TRBJ1-3,TRBV27,-,TGTGCCAGCAGTTCGGGCCGCTCTGGAAACACCATATATTTT,CASSSGRSGNTIYF
16,TRBD2,TRBJ2-1,TRBV20-1,many,TGCAGTGCTAGAGATCTGTCGACTAGCGGGAGAACCCTCGCGTTCTTC,CSARDLSTSGRTLAFF
13,-,TRBJ2-4,TRBV20-1,few,TGCAGTGTAGGAACAGTAGCCAAAAACATTCAGTACTTC,CSVGTVAKNIQYF
13,-,TRBJ1-4,TRBV7-2,many,TGTGCCAGCAGCTTAGCAAGCTTTGGAAAACTGTTTTTT,CASSLASFGKLFF
14,-,TRBJ2-7,TRBV28,many,TGTGCCAGCAGCTTGGGGTCGTCCTCCTACGAGCAGTACTTC,CASSLGSSSYEQYF
14,TRBD1,TRBJ2-1,TRBV2,many,TGTGCCAGCGTCCGGGACAGCCCAATCAATGAGCAGTTCTTC,CASVRDSPINEQFF
16,TRBD1,TRBJ1-1,TRBV19,few,TGTGCCAGTACGTACGGCGGGACAGGACCGAACACTGAAGCTTTCTTT,CASTYGGTGPNTEAFF
16,-,TRBJ1-5,TRBV6-2/TRBV6-3,many,TGTGCCAGCAGCCCCGGGGAGTTATTTAGCAATCAGCCCCAGCATTTT,CASSPGELFSNQPQHF
17,-,TRBJ2-7,TRBV5-1,many,TGCGCCAGCAGCTTGGAGCACGGCAGGGGAGGCTCCTACGAGCAGTACTTC,CASSLEHGRGGSYEQYF
13,-,TRBJ2-3,TRBV6-1,-,TGTGCCCTACGACGGGCTAGTTTAGATACGCAGTATTTT,CALRRASLDTQYF
15,-,TRBJ1-4,TRBV28,many,TGTGCCAGCAGTTTGGCGACAGGAGCGGTTGAAAAACTGTTTTTT,CASSLATGAVEKLFF
14,-,TRBJ2-3,TRBV20-1,many,TGCAGTGCTAGCTCCAGGTTTCGAACAGATACGCAGTATTTT,CSASSRFRTDTQYF
14,-,TRBJ2-5,TRBV29-1,many,TGCAGCGTTGATGTGGGGGTGACGAAAGAGACCCAGTACTTC,CSVDVGVTKETQYF